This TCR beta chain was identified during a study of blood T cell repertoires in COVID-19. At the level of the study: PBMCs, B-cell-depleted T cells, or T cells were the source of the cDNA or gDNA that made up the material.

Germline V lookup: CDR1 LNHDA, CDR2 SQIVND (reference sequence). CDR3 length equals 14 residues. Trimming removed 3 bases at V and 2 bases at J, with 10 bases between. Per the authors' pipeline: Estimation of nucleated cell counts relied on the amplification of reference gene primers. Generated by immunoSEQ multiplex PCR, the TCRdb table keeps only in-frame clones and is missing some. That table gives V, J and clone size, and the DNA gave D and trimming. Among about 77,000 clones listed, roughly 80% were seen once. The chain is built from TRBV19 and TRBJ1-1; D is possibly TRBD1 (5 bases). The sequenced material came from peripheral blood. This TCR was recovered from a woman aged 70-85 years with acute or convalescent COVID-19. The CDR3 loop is CASSIGRGNTEAFF. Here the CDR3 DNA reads TGTGCCAGTAGTATTGGGAGGGGAAACACTGAAGCTTTCTTT.